The 26 T cell receptor beta chains below all came from one sample that was sequenced in a study of T cells in Graves' hyperthyroidism and ophthalmopathy. Amplified TCR beta CDR3 regions came from RNA transcripts. The TCR CDR3 first-round RT-PCR relied on the HTBI primer set. From the multiplex PCR reads, TCRdb called clonotypes with MiXCR, one entry per CDR3 protein. The data show fewer than 550,000 distinct CDR3 sequences, 15% to 19% seen once. The specimen sequenced was blood. The receptors shown here come from a woman younger than 30 with Graves' hyperthyroidism.

This clonotype was seen many times. The chain is built from TRBV20-1 and TRBJ2-5; no reliable D call. This CDR3 contains 11 residues. Germline lookup yields CDR1 DFQATT and CDR2 SNEGSKA (reference sequence). Trimming removed 6 bases at V and 5 bases at J, with 10 bases between. CDR3: CSARTLETQYF. The CDR3 bases are TGCAGTGCGCGGACGTTGGAGACCCAGTACTTC.

The genes are TRBV5-1 and TRBJ2-7; D is unresolved. CDR1 and CDR2 (germline): SGHRS, YFSETQ. The CDR3 sequence is 16 residues long. The ends were cut back, 4 bases at V and 2 bases at J, with 19 bases in the middle. CDR3 sequence reads: CASSTHWSARPYEQYF. The CDR3 DNA reads as TGCGCCAGCAGCACGCATTGGTCAGCTCGTCCCTACGAGCAGTACTTC. Using reference TRBV5-1 and TRBJ2-7 for the parts outside the CDR3, the full variable domain is KAGVTQTPRYLIKTRGQQVTLSCSPISGHRSVSWYQQTPGQGLQFLFEYFSETQRNKGNFPGRFSGRQFSNSRSEMNVSTLELGDSALYLCASSTHWSARPYEQYFGPGTRLTVT.

This clonotype was observed at least ten times. The chain links TRBV5-1 to TRBJ2-7, with D possibly TRBD1 on 6 matching bases. The V gene's germline CDR1 is SGHRS and CDR2 YFSETQ. The CDR3 has 14 residues. Trimming took off 1 base at V and 3 bases at J, with 11 bases between the two ends. The CDR3, as DNA: TGCGCCAGCAGCTTGTGGCAGGGGAGCTACGAGCAGTACTTC. Its translation: CASSLWQGSYEQYF. The variable domain in full, with the rest retrieved from reference TRBV5-1 and TRBJ2-7, is KAGVTQTPRYLIKTRGQQVTLSCSPISGHRSVSWYQQTPGQGLQFLFEYFSETQRNKGNFPGRFSGRQFSNSRSEMNVSTLELGDSALYLCASSLWQGSYEQYFGPGTRLTVT.

This clonotype was seen many times. V gene TRBV6-1 combines with J gene TRBJ1-2; tentatively, D is TRBD1 (5 bases). The germline CDR1 and CDR2 sequences are MNHNS and SASEGT. CDR3 length equals 14 residues. V lost 7 bases and J 6 bases, leaving 18 bases between the germline ends. The CDR3 DNA reads as TGTGCCAGCACCATAGTCGGGGGGGTGGATGGCTACACCTTC. It specifies CASTIVGGVDGYTF.

The rearrangement uses TRBV19 and TRBJ2-1, with TRBD1 identical over 9 bases. Germline V gene data show CDR1 as LNHDA and CDR2 as SQIVND (reference sequence). With V trimmed by 5 bases and J by 8 bases, 4 bases remained unmatched. The CDR3 length is 13 residues. This chain's CDR3 is CASSGDRDHEQFF. CDR3 in DNA: TGTGCCAGTAGTGGGGACAGGGACCATGAGCAGTTCTTC.

This clonotype was seen repeatedly, ten times or more. The chain links TRBV27 to TRBJ1-5, with TRBD1 as a possible D gene (6 bases). The CDR3 is 16 residues long. Per germline, CDR1 MNHEY and CDR2 SMNVEV (reference sequence). Deletions cut 5 bases from V and 2 bases from J, with 16 bases between. The CDR3: CASSQIRGLGNQPQHF. DNA of the CDR3: TGTGCCAGCAGTCAAATCAGGGGATTGGGCAATCAGCCCCAGCATTTT.

The DNA for the CDR3 is TGCGCCAGCAGCTTGGGACCGACTAGCGGGAGGGCCGATGGGGAGCTGTTTTTT. Its translation is CASSLGPTSGRADGELFF. V gene TRBV5-1 combines with J gene TRBJ2-2; 14 nucleotides match TRBD2. CDR3 length: 18 amino acids. V lost 0 bases, J lost 8 bases, and 9 bases stayed unmatched. Germline V CDR1 and CDR2: SGHRS, YFSETQ.

This clonotype was seen many times. V is TRBV3-1 and J is TRBJ1-5; D unclear. CDR3 length equals 14 residues. The V gene's germline CDR1 is LGHDT and CDR2 YNNKEL (reference sequence). V was pared by 3 bases and J by 1 base, with 7 bases between. The CDR3 DNA reads TGTGCCAGCAGCCACTCCGGGAGCAATCAGCCCCAGCATTTT. This translates into CASSHSGSNQPQHF.

This clonotype was observed at least ten times. The chain carries TRBV20-1 and TRBJ2-5; 8 bases are a match to TRBD2. The CDR3 extends over 13 amino acids. With 5 bases clipped from V and 5 bases from J, the junction kept 7 bases outside the gene matches. Germline V CDR1 and CDR2: DFQATT, SNEGSKA (reference sequence). The CDR3 bases are TGCAGTGCTCCGACGGGGGGGGGGGAGACCCAGTACTTC. Translation gives CSAPTGGGETQYF.

This clonotype occurred a few times. The chain joins TRBV25-1 to TRBJ1-1; possibly TRBD1 for D (6 bases). The CDR3 extends over 15 amino acids. Germline V CDR1 and CDR2: MGHDK, SYGVNS. The V end was cut by 1 base, the J end by 2 bases, with 11 bases between. The CDR3 DNA sequence: TGTGCCAGCAGTGAATCGCAGGGGATAAACACTGAAGCTTTCTTT. Protein product: CASSESQGINTEAFF.

V gene TRBV15 combines with J gene TRBJ2-5, with 8 bases lining up with TRBD1. The junction had 0 bases not matched to a gene; V was cut back by 1 base and J by 2 bases. Germline assignment: CDR1 LNHNV and CDR2 YYDKDF (reference sequence). This CDR3 region has 14 residues. The CDR3 protein is CATSRGTGQETQYF. DNA of the CDR3: TGTGCCACCAGCAGAGGGACAGGGCAAGAGACCCAGTACTTC.

This clonotype was seen only a few times. The chain has TRBV3-1 and TRBJ2-4; TRBD1 is a possible D gene (5 bases). This CDR3 region has 16 residues. Trimming pared 5 bases from V and 0 bases from J, leaving 14 bases between. Germline lookup yields CDR1 LGHDT and CDR2 YNNKEL (reference sequence). The CDR3 is CASSSDRLLAKNIQYF. The DNA of the CDR3 is TGTGCCAGCAGCTCAGACAGACTCTTAGCCAAAAACATTCAGTACTTC. The full variable domain, completed using reference TRBV3-1 and TRBJ2-4, is DTAVSQTPKYLVTQMGNDKSIKCEQNLGHDTMYWYKQDSKKFLKIMFSYNNKELIINETVPNRFSPKSPDKAHLNLHINSLELGDSAVYFCASSSDRLLAKNIQYFGAGTRLSVL.

This clonotype was observed at least ten times. V gene TRBV2 combines with J gene TRBJ2-7; maybe TRBD1 (6 bases). Trimming took 7 bases from V and 6 from J, leaving 16 bases between them. Germline CDR1 is SNHLY and CDR2 is FYNNEI. This CDR3 is 13 amino acids long. This CDR3 is CASTTGRLSEQYF. CDR3 DNA sequence: TGTGCCAGCACTACAGGGCGCTTATCCGAGCAGTACTTC.

This clonotype was seen once. A much larger clone differs from this one at a single base, so this may be a read error. The V and J genes are TRBV7-2 and TRBJ2-7; 12 bases agree with TRBD2. This CDR3 spans 18 amino acids. The V gene's germline CDR1 is SGHTA and CDR2 FQGNSA. CDR3 sequence: CANSLVGTSGFRGGEQYF. The CDR3 DNA is TGTGCCAACAGCTTAGTGGGGACTAGCGGGTTTCGGGGTGGGGAGCAGTACTTC.

This clonotype was seen more than once but under ten times. An end of the junction does not agree with germline; a read error may underlie this. The chain carries TRBV7-8 and TRBJ2-5, with D possibly matching TRBD1 (5 bases). This CDR3 is built from 15 residues. CDR1 is SGHVS, CDR2 FQNEAQ, per germline. CDR3 loop: CASRHPRGSKETRYF. CDR3 DNA: TGTGCCAGCCGACATCCTAGGGGCTCTAAAGAGACCCGGTACTTC.

This clonotype was detected a few times. This may stem from a read error, because a much larger clone lies one nucleotide away. The CDR3 sequence: CASSGAGPAEQYF. The DNA for the CDR3 is TGTGCCAGCAGCGGGGCAGGGCCCGCCGAGCAGTACTTC. The chain uses TRBV12-3 or TRBV12-4 and TRBJ2-7; TRBD1 or TRBD2 may be the D gene (5 bases each). The CDR3 sequence is 13 residues long. Trimming removed 6 bases at V and 6 bases at J, with 15 bases between.

V and J are TRBV4-1 and TRBJ2-2; TRBD1 agrees at 8 bases. CDR1 and CDR2 (germline): MGHRA, YSYEKL. The J segment lost 7 bases and the V segment lost 2 bases, leaving 6 bases of the junction unmatched. This CDR3 has 15 residues. The CDR3 protein is CASSQLTGGGGELFF. The DNA for the CDR3 is TGCGCCAGCAGCCAACTAACAGGGGGAGGCGGGGAGCTGTTTTTT.

V gene TRBV6-2 or TRBV6-3 combines with J gene TRBJ2-1; D tentatively fits TRBD1 or TRBD2 (5 bases each). The CDR3 loop spans 15 amino acids. Looked up from germline, CDR1 is MNHEY and CDR2 is SVGEGT. Trimming pared 0 bases from V and 9 bases from J, leaving 15 bases between. Here the CDR3 reads CASSYSGDGVSEQFF. CDR3 sequence (DNA): TGTGCCAGCAGTTACTCGGGGGATGGGGTCAGTGAGCAGTTCTTC.

The rearrangement uses TRBV20-1 and TRBJ2-4, with a possible D match to TRBD2 (5 bases). Germline V lookup: CDR1 DFQATT, CDR2 SNEGSKA (reference sequence). This CDR3 comprises 17 residues. With 3 bases removed from V and 0 bases from J, the gap between germline ends came to 18 bases. The CDR3 DNA follows: TGCAGTGCTAGGGAACGCGGCGGGTCAGTAGCCAAAAACATTCAGTACTTC. The encoded protein is CSARERGGSVAKNIQYF.

A word on this clonotype: A read error may explain this, as a much larger clone is one base away. The V gene is TRBV28, the J gene TRBJ1-1; 8 bases match TRBD1. CDR1 MDHEN and CDR2 SYDVKM come from the germline V gene. CDR3 length equals 15 residues. CDR3 nucleotides: TGTGTCAGCAAACCCAGGGACAGGCCGAACACTGAAGCTTTCTTT. It is translated as CVSKPRDRPNTEAFF.

The table lists this clonotype with a count of one. This could be a read error, since a much larger clone is one nucleotide away. The gene calls are TRBV20-1 and TRBJ2-2; 7 bases match TRBD2. The CDR3 is 15 amino acids. Germline loops: CDR1 DFQATT, CDR2 SNEGSKA (reference sequence). CDR3 loop: CSALGGGSNTVELFF. The CDR3 nucleotides read TGCAGTGCCCTAGGCGGGGGATCGAACACCGTGGAGCTGTTTTTT.

The CDR3 DNA is TGCGCCAGCAGCCGAAAACCGGGACAGGAGAATTCACCCCTCCACTTT. Translating it yields CASSRKPGQENSPLHF. The chain joins TRBV5-1 to TRBJ1-6; 8 bases align to TRBD1. Germline assignment: CDR1 SGHRS and CDR2 YFSETQ. The CDR3 is made up of 16 amino acids. Trimming cost V 4 bases and J 7 bases; bases outside gene matches: 10.

This clonotype was seen a handful of times. The chain combines TRBV6-1 with TRBJ1-2; D remains unclear. The CDR3 runs to 11 residues. Trimming took 1 base from V and 5 from J, leaving 2 bases between them. Germline V gene lookup returns CDR1 MNHNS and CDR2 SASEGT. In DNA, the CDR3 is TGTGCCAGCAGTGAAGTATATGGCTACACCTTC. Translation gives CASSEVYGYTF.

This clonotype was counted a few times. The chain couples TRBV7-9 to TRBJ1-1; the D gene is possibly TRBD1 (5 bases). This CDR3 has 14 amino acids. Germline CDR1 and CDR2: SEHNR and FQNEAQ (reference sequence). V lost 5 bases, J lost 5 bases, and 15 bases lay in between. CDR3 protein: CASSPDPRVTEAFF. CDR3 DNA sequence: TGTGCCAGCAGCCCCGACCCCAGGGTGACTGAAGCTTTCTTT.

This clonotype was observed at least ten times. This chain links TRBV3-1 with TRBJ2-1; 7 positions match TRBD2. Trimming cost V 4 bases and J 0 bases; bases outside gene matches: 3. The CDR3 sequence is 15 residues long. Per the germline V gene, CDR1 is LGHDT and CDR2 is YNNKEL (reference sequence). The CDR3 reads CASSPTSSSYNEQFF. As DNA, the CDR3 is TGTGCCAGCAGCCCGACTAGCAGCTCCTACAATGAGCAGTTCTTC.

The chain joins TRBV10-2 to TRBJ1-4; tentatively, D is TRBD1 (5 bases). V dropped 7 bases and J dropped 1 base, with 25 bases sitting between them. Germline assignment: CDR1 WSHSY and CDR2 SAAADI. The CDR3 length is 19 residues. The CDR3 spells CASTPGELWRGKTNEKLFF. The CDR3 DNA is TGCGCCAGCACCCCGGGAGAGCTATGGCGGGGGAAAACTAATGAAAAACTGTTTTTT.